The rows below give T cell receptor beta chains drawn from one sample of a study of blood T cell repertoires in COVID-19. Assay used: immunoSEQ multiplex PCR; TCRdb lists only in-frame clones, some missing. The data contain a few hundred thousand clones, under 95% of them singletons. Sequences were obtained from PBMCs or T cells enriched from blood (not recorded which). These receptors all stem from a woman in her twenties or thirties who had recovered from COVID-19. The CDR3 runs from the conserved cysteine through the conserved F or W. Fields, in order: J gene, V gene, clone size, D gene, CDR3 DNA, CDR3 protein. D genes are given only for firm matches. Not every row has a clone size; where given, it reads once, few, many or a size class.

j_gene: TRBJ2-5; v_gene: TRBV4-2; abundance: -; d_gene: TRBD2; CDR3nt: TGTGCCAGCAGCCAAGAGGCTAGCGGGAATTTGGGGGAGACCCAGTACTTC; CDR3aa: CASSQEASGNLGETQYF
j_gene: TRBJ1-3; v_gene: TRBV6-5; abundance: -; d_gene: TRBD1; CDR3nt: TGTGCCAGCAGTTACTCGATGACAGGGCTCGGAAACACCATATATTTT; CDR3aa: CASSYSMTGLGNTIYF
j_gene: TRBJ2-5; v_gene: TRBV4-3; abundance: -; d_gene: TRBD2; CDR3nt: TGCGCCAGCAGCCAGGAAGGGACTAGCGCGGGTTGGACCCAGTACTTC; CDR3aa: CASSQEGTSAGWTQYF
j_gene: TRBJ1-2; v_gene: TRBV2; abundance: -; d_gene: -; CDR3nt: TGTGCCAGCAGCGCTTTAACAGGGAGCGACTATGGCTACACCTTC; CDR3aa: CASSALTGSDYGYTF
j_gene: TRBJ2-4; v_gene: TRBV7-3; abundance: -; d_gene: -; CDR3nt: TGTGCCAGCAGCTTAAATCCGGGAGCCAAAAACATTCAGTACTTC; CDR3aa: CASSLNPGAKNIQYF
j_gene: TRBJ1-2; v_gene: TRBV27; abundance: -; d_gene: TRBD1; CDR3nt: TGTGCCAGCAGCCCTTATCCCCTCGGGACAGAAGGCTACACCTTC; CDR3aa: CASSPYPLGTEGYTF
j_gene: TRBJ2-7; v_gene: TRBV7-2; abundance: -; d_gene: -; CDR3nt: TGTGCCAGCAGCTTAGGGGGGGGCACCTACGAGCAGTACTTC; CDR3aa: CASSLGGGTYEQYF
j_gene: TRBJ2-5; v_gene: TRBV7-2; abundance: -; d_gene: TRBD2; CDR3nt: TGTGCCAGCAGCAGAGCGGGGGGGCAAGAGACCCAGTACTTC; CDR3aa: CASSRAGGQETQYF
j_gene: TRBJ1-3; v_gene: TRBV19; abundance: -; d_gene: TRBD1; CDR3nt: TGTGCCAGTAGTTCGACAGGGGGAACTGGAAACACCATATATTTT; CDR3aa: CASSSTGGTGNTIYF
j_gene: TRBJ2-2; v_gene: TRBV7-2; abundance: -; d_gene: TRBD1; CDR3nt: TGTGCCAGCAGCCCACTAGGGACAGTAAGGCCCCGGGAGCTGTTTTTT; CDR3aa: CASSPLGTVRPRELFF
j_gene: TRBJ1-1; v_gene: TRBV12-3/TRBV12-4; abundance: -; d_gene: -; CDR3nt: TGTGCCAGCAGTTTAAACACGAACACTGAAGCTTTCTTT; CDR3aa: CASSLNTNTEAFF
j_gene: TRBJ2-1; v_gene: TRBV11-1; abundance: -; d_gene: -; CDR3nt: TGTGCCAGCAGCTTAGGTGCTAGCAATGAGCAGTTCTTC; CDR3aa: CASSLGASNEQFF
j_gene: TRBJ2-3; v_gene: TRBV28; abundance: -; d_gene: TRBD2; CDR3nt: TGTGCCAGCAGTTATAAGGCGGGAGCCGAGGCAACAGATACGCAGTATTTT; CDR3aa: CASSYKAGAEATDTQYF
j_gene: TRBJ1-6; v_gene: TRBV28; abundance: once; d_gene: -; CDR3nt: TGTGCCAGCAGAACCCCGGCCTCTGGGGGGAATTCACCCCTCCACTTT; CDR3aa: CASRTPASGGNSPLHF
j_gene: TRBJ2-7; v_gene: TRBV7-9; abundance: -; d_gene: TRBD1; CDR3nt: TGTGCCAGCAGCTCCTCGGGACAGGGCATAATCTACGAGCAGTACTTC; CDR3aa: CASSSSGQGIIYEQYF
j_gene: TRBJ1-5; v_gene: TRBV28; abundance: -; d_gene: -; CDR3nt: TGTGCCAGCAGTTGGGAGCAGGGAGGACAGCCCCAGCATTTT; CDR3aa: CASSWEQGGQPQHF
j_gene: TRBJ2-3; v_gene: TRBV29-1; abundance: -; d_gene: TRBD2; CDR3nt: TGCAGCGTTGCCCCTAGCGGTCGCACAGATACGCAGTATTTT; CDR3aa: CSVAPSGRTDTQYF
j_gene: TRBJ1-1; v_gene: TRBV28; abundance: -; d_gene: -; CDR3nt: TGTGCCAGCTCGGTATACCATGAAGCTTTCTTT; CDR3aa: CASSVYHEAFF
j_gene: TRBJ2-1; v_gene: TRBV28; abundance: -; d_gene: TRBD1; CDR3nt: TGTGCCAGCAGTACCGGACAGGGCTCCTACAATGAGCAGTTCTTC; CDR3aa: CASSTGQGSYNEQFF
j_gene: TRBJ1-6; v_gene: TRBV12-3/TRBV12-4; abundance: -; d_gene: -; CDR3nt: TGTGCCAGCAGTTTGGACAGTAATTCACCCCTCCACTTT; CDR3aa: CASSLDSNSPLHF
j_gene: TRBJ2-7; v_gene: TRBV28; abundance: -; d_gene: -; CDR3nt: TGTGCCAGCAGTCCTCCTACCGAATACGAGCAGTACTTC; CDR3aa: CASSPPTEYEQYF
j_gene: TRBJ2-2; v_gene: TRBV18; abundance: -; d_gene: -; CDR3nt: TGTGCCAGCTCACCAACAGCGCAGGGAAACACCGGGGAGCTGTTTTTT; CDR3aa: CASSPTAQGNTGELFF